The 18 T cell receptor beta chains listed next were all sequenced from one sample in a study of cytomegalovirus exposure and HLA in healthy donors. Method: immunoSEQ multiplex PCR; TCRdb's copy keeps in-frame clones and lacks some. In the table there are some 150,000 clones, roughly 89% of which are singletons. The sequencing input was PBMCs. All receptors come from a man between 18 and 35 years old in good health and CMV-seropositive.

This sequence joins TRBV28 and TRBJ1-1; a weak D match, TRBD1 (6 bases). The CDR3 consists of 13 residues. Germline V CDR1 and CDR2: MDHEN, SYDVKM. The ends were cut back, 4 bases at V and 6 bases at J, with 12 bases in the middle. Written as DNA, the CDR3 is TGTGCCAGCAGTTCTTACGCAGGGGCTGAAGCTTTCTTT. Amino acid sequence: CASSSYAGAEAFF.

The chain links TRBV6-5 to TRBJ1-2; the D is unclear. Germline values: CDR1 MNHEY, CDR2 SVGAGI. Trimming stripped 2 bases from V and 4 bases from J, with 17 bases between. There are 16 residues in the CDR3. The CDR3 nucleotides read TGTGCCAGCAGTTACGAGGGTAGTTCTCCCTTCTATGGCTACACCTTC. As protein: CASSYEGSSPFYGYTF.

V usage is TRBV6-6 and J usage is TRBJ2-3; 9 bases fit TRBD2. The CDR3 runs 15 residues. From germline, CDR1 is MNHNY and CDR2 SVGAGI (reference sequence). V lost 7 bases and J lost 6; bases outside the gene matches: 11. CDR3 nucleotide sequence: TGTGCCAGCAACCAGCTAGCGGGGAACAAGGATACGCAGTATTTT. Encoded protein: CASNQLAGNKDTQYF.

The chain uses TRBV6-6 and TRBJ2-7; D not certain. This CDR3 spans 15 amino acids. Germline CDR1 and CDR2: MNHNY and SVGAGI (reference sequence). Trimming shortened V by 4 bases and J by 0 bases, and 13 bases separated the two germline ends. The CDR3 sequence is CASSSTTADSYEQYF. CDR3 in DNA: TGTGCCAGCAGTTCAACAACAGCTGACTCCTACGAGCAGTACTTC.

The chain is built from TRBV14 and TRBJ2-3; D possibly corresponds to TRBD1 (6 bases). This CDR3 spans 15 amino acids. Trimming shortened V by 4 bases and J by 0 bases, and 11 bases separated the two germline ends. Germline CDR1 and CDR2: SGHDN and FVKESK. The CDR3: CASSRLGASTDTQYF. The CDR3 DNA reads TGTGCCAGCAGCCGACTGGGGGCTAGCACAGATACGCAGTATTTT.

CDR3 in amino acids: CAWSQTGTSLAYNEQFF. DNA for the CDR3: TGTGCCTGGAGTCAGACCGGGACTAGCTTGGCCTACAATGAGCAGTTCTTC. The chain uses TRBV30 and TRBJ2-1, with TRBD2 identical over 9 bases. Trimming cost V 2 bases and J 2 bases; bases outside gene matches: 10. The CDR3 length is 17 residues. Germline CDR1 reads GTSNPN; CDR2 reads SVGIG (reference sequence).

This chain links TRBV6-6 with TRBJ1-1, with unresolved D. Per the germline V gene, CDR1 is MNHNY and CDR2 is SVGAGI (reference sequence). V lost 0 bases to trimming and J lost 5 bases, with 13 bases between them. The CDR3 loop spans 15 amino acids. CDR3 DNA sequence: TGTGCCAGCAGTTACTCGGCCTCGGGCGGGACTGAAGCTTTCTTT. Its translation is CASSYSASGGTEAFF.

The chain has TRBV28 and TRBJ1-1, with 8 bases fitting TRBD1. J was trimmed by 5 bases and V by 6 bases; bases with no gene match: 5. This CDR3 spans 13 amino acids. CDR1 MDHEN and CDR2 SYDVKM come from the germline V gene. DNA for the CDR3: TGTGCCAGCAGGCGGACAGGGTTGACTGAAGCTTTCTTT. Its translation is CASRRTGLTEAFF.

V is TRBV6-6 and J is TRBJ1-3, with D perhaps matching TRBD1 (5 bases). This CDR3 has 16 amino acids. Germline V lookup: CDR1 MNHNY, CDR2 SVGAGI (reference sequence). Between the trimmed V and J ends, which lost 0 bases and 0 bases, there was a span of 9 bases. DNA for the CDR3: TGTGCCAGCAGTTACTCCCGGGACTACTCTGGAAACACCATATATTTT. This gives the protein CASSYSRDYSGNTIYF.

V gene TRBV6-5 combines with J gene TRBJ1-2, with 9 bases matching TRBD1. Per germline, CDR1 MNHEY and CDR2 SVGAGI. This CDR3 region has 15 residues. With V trimmed by 4 bases and J by 3 bases, 6 bases remained unmatched. The DNA of the CDR3 is TGTGCCAGCAGTTTCCGACAGGGGGAATACTATGGCTACACCTTC. As protein: CASSFRQGEYYGYTF.

The rearrangement joins TRBV19 to TRBJ1-5; D call uncertain. CDR1 LNHDA and CDR2 SQIVND come from the germline V gene (reference sequence). Trimming took off 8 bases at V and 0 bases at J, with 14 bases between the two ends. CDR3 length: 15 residues. This CDR3 is CASGHGPLSNQPQHF. CDR3 DNA: TGTGCCAGTGGCCATGGGCCCCTTAGCAATCAGCCCCAGCATTTT.

The chain is built from TRBV11-2 and TRBJ2-1; the match to TRBD2 covers 11 bases. The CDR3 length is 15 residues. V lost 5 bases to trimming and J lost 9 bases; unmatched junction nucleotides: 9. The V gene's germline CDR1 is SGHAT and CDR2 FQNNGV. The CDR3 here is CASSNSGGASAEQFF. The CDR3 nucleotides read TGTGCCAGCAGCAATAGCGGGGGGGCCTCGGCTGAGCAGTTCTTC. Full variable domain (rest looked up from reference TRBV11-2 and TRBJ2-1): EAGVAQSPRYKIIEKRQSVAFWCNPISGHATLYWYQQILGQGPKLLIQFQNNGVVDDSQLPKDRFSAERLKGVDSTLKIQPAKLEDSAVYLCASSNSGGASAEQFFGPGTRLTVL.

The chain's CDR3 is CASSGTGRTEAFF. Here the CDR3 DNA reads TGTGCCAGCAGTGGGACAGGGCGGACTGAAGCTTTCTTT. This chain links TRBV25-1 with TRBJ1-1, with 8 bases identical to TRBD1. Germline assignment: CDR1 MGHDK and CDR2 SYGVNS. The V and J ends lost 4 bases and 5 bases, in that order; junction bases with no gene match: 3. The CDR3 is 13 amino acids. The complete variable domain, with remaining parts taken from reference TRBV25-1 and TRBJ1-1, reads EADIYQTPRYLVIGTGKKITLECSQTMGHDKMYWYQQDPGMELHLIHYSYGVNSTEKGDLSSESTVSRIRTEHFPLTLESARPSHTSQYLCASSGTGRTEAFFGQGTRLTVV.

The V and J genes are TRBV5-1 and TRBJ2-5; TRBD1 is a possible D gene (6 bases). The V gene's germline CDR1 is SGHRS and CDR2 YFSETQ. CDR3 size: 15 residues. The V end lost 4 bases, the J end lost 10 bases, and 23 bases lay between the germline ends. CDR3 loop: CASSPRRLTGPGQYF. Here the CDR3 DNA reads TGCGCCAGCAGCCCGCGCAGACTTACAGGGCCAGGCCAGTACTTC. Complete variable domain (other parts from reference TRBV5-1 and TRBJ2-5): KAGVTQTPRYLIKTRGQQVTLSCSPISGHRSVSWYQQTPGQGLQFLFEYFSETQRNKGNFPGRFSGRQFSNSRSEMNVSTLELGDSALYLCASSPRRLTGPGQYFGPGTRLLVL.

This clone was seen more than once but under ten times. The chain joins TRBV7-9 to TRBJ1-1; D is possibly TRBD1 (5 bases). Trimming shortened V by 6 bases and J by 6 bases, and 14 bases separated the two germline ends. Looked up from germline, CDR1 is SEHNR and CDR2 is FQNEAQ (reference sequence). The CDR3 covers 13 residues. The CDR3 region is CASRAIGRAEAFF. The CDR3 DNA sequence: TGTGCCAGCAGGGCCATAGGCAGGGCTGAAGCTTTCTTT.

The chain combines TRBV6-4 with TRBJ1-1; 7 bases map to TRBD1. Germline loops: CDR1 MRHNA, CDR2 SNTAGT. J lost 2 bases, V lost 5 bases, and 5 bases had no gene match. The CDR3 is 14 residues long. This CDR3 reads CASSPRGDNTEAFF. As DNA, the CDR3 is TGTGCCAGCAGTCCCAGGGGGGACAACACTGAAGCTTTCTTT.

In DNA, the CDR3 is TGTGCCAGCTCACCGGGGGGACAGCAGTTCTTC. This encodes CASSPGGQQFF. V and J are TRBV18 and TRBJ2-1, with D perhaps TRBD2 (6 bases). The length of the CDR3 is 11 residues. Germline assignment: CDR1 KGHSH and CDR2 LQKENI. V dropped 3 bases and J dropped 11 bases, with 8 bases sitting between them.

The chain joins TRBV28 to TRBJ2-7; 8 nucleotides match TRBD2. The CDR3 covers 13 residues. Germline CDR1 is MDHEN and CDR2 is SYDVKM. V lost 8 bases to trimming and J lost 2 bases; unmatched junction nucleotides: 5. The chain's CDR3 is CASSERGPYEQYF. In DNA, the CDR3 is TGTGCCAGCTCGGAGCGGGGGCCCTACGAGCAGTACTTC.